A selection of T cell receptor beta chains follows, all from one sample in a study of CD8+ T cells in alopecia areata. The repertoire was sequenced with immunoSEQ multiplex PCR; TCRdb's copy has only in-frame clones and lacks some. The sample yields roughly 32,000 clones, 62% seen once. The specimen was NKG2D-high CD8+ T cells sorted from blood. Receptor source: a human donor with alopecia areata. Both conserved end residues are part of each CDR3. Fields, in order: clone size, D gene, J gene, V gene, CDR3 protein, CDR3 DNA. D genes are given only for firm matches. Expanded clones get a size class; other rows say once, few or many, or leave the size out.

once | . | TRBJ2-7 | TRBV5-1 | CASSSQGREQYF | TGCGCCAGCAGCTCACAGGGGAGGGAGCAGTACTTC
. | . | TRBJ2-7 | TRBV30 | CAWSQRGWEQYF | TGTGCCTGGAGTCAACGGGGGTGGGAGCAGTACTTC
. | . | TRBJ1-2 | TRBV7-9 | CASSLPGHNYGYTF | TGTGCCAGCAGCTTACCCGGACATAACTATGGCTACACCTTC
. | TRBD2 | TRBJ2-7 | TRBV4-1 | CASSQVWGPSGSYEQYF | TGCGCCAGCAGCCAAGTTTGGGGCCCTAGCGGCTCCTACGAGCAGTACTTC
. | . | TRBJ2-5 | TRBV12-5 | CASSRGGETQYF | TGTGCTAGTTCCAGGGGGGGCGAGACCCAGTACTTC
few | . | TRBJ2-7 | TRBV9 | CASSVNPAQGGSYEQYF | TGTGCCAGCAGCGTAAATCCGGCGCAGGGGGGGAGCTACGAGCAGTACTTC
. | TRBD1 | TRBJ1-3 | TRBV29-1 | CSVRTGSGNTIYF | TGCAGCGTTCGGACAGGTAGTGGAAACACCATATATTTT
few | TRBD2 | TRBJ2-3 | TRBV4-2 | CASTSGGSGSDTQYF | TGTGCCAGCACCTCAGGCGGTAGCGGGAGTGATACGCAGTATTTT
. | TRBD2 | TRBJ2-5 | TRBV5-1 | CASSVSLAGGGETQYF | TGCGCCAGCAGCGTATCGCTAGCGGGGGGCGGTGAGACCCAGTACTTC
few | . | TRBJ1-2 | TRBV28 | CASSPGQREYGYTF | TGTGCCAGCAGTCCCGGACAGAGAGAGTATGGCTACACCTTC
. | TRBD2 | TRBJ2-5 | TRBV5-6 | CASSFGLAGLETQYF | TGTGCCAGCAGCTTCGGACTAGCGGGATTAGAGACCCAGTACTTC
. | TRBD2 | TRBJ2-1 | TRBV13 | CASSFSGGSYNEQFF | TGTGCCAGCAGCTTCTCGGGGGGCTCCTACAATGAGCAGTTCTTC
. | . | TRBJ2-7 | TRBV27 | CASSLGLAYEQYF | TGTGCCAGCAGTCTGGGACTGGCCTACGAGCAGTACTTC
. | . | TRBJ2-7 | TRBV6-5 | CASSWGDPVYEQYF | TGTGCCAGCAGTTGGGGGGACCCTGTCTACGAGCAGTACTTC
few | . | TRBJ2-7 | TRBV30 | CAWSAVGYEQYF | TGTGCCTGGAGTGCCGTCGGATACGAGCAGTACTTC
few | . | TRBJ2-1 | TRBV29-1 | CSVEDSETNEQFF | TGCAGCGTTGAGGACAGCGAGACAAATGAGCAGTTCTTC
. | . | TRBJ2-1 | TRBV19 | CASSMTNNEQFF | TGTGCCAGTAGTATGACCAACAATGAGCAGTTCTTC
few | . | TRBJ2-1 | TRBV7-9 | CASSLDQGNEQFF | TGTGCCAGCAGCTTAGACCAGGGGAATGAGCAGTTCTTC
. | . | TRBJ2-7 | TRBV7-6 | CASSNQQGVSEQYF | TGTGCCAGCAGCAACCAACAGGGAGTTAGCGAGCAGTACTTC
once | . | TRBJ2-7 | TRBV2 | CASRPAISYEQYF | TGTGCCAGCAGACCCGCTATCTCGTACGAGCAGTACTTC
. | . | TRBJ2-2 | TRBV28 | CASRPRQWGTGELFF | TGTGCCAGCAGGCCTCGACAGTGGGGAACCGGGGAGCTGTTTTTT
. | . | TRBJ1-1 | TRBV7-8 | CASSPPSGTSAFF | TGTGCCAGCAGCCCCCCTTCCGGGACGTCGGCTTTCTTT
. | . | TRBJ2-1 | TRBV28 | CASSTQIRGVAWSDNEQFF | TGTGCCAGCAGTACCCAAATCAGGGGTGTCGCTTGGTCCGACAATGAGCAGTTCTTC
few | . | TRBJ2-3 | TRBV7-3 | CASSSWDQGGHRDTQYF | TGTGCCAGCAGCTCATGGGACCAGGGGGGCCATAGAGATACGCAGTATTTT
. | . | TRBJ2-1 | TRBV7-2 | CASSLGWGNEQFF | TGTGCCAGCAGCCTGGGGTGGGGTAATGAGCAGTTCTTC
. | . | TRBJ2-3 | TRBV4-3 | CASSQDGAGTDTQYF | TGCGCCAGCAGCCAAGATGGGGCTGGCACAGATACGCAGTATTTT
. | TRBD1 | TRBJ2-7 | TRBV2 | CASRGTGFSYEQYF | TGTGCCAGCAGGGGGACAGGGTTTTCGTACGAGCAGTACTTC
few | . | TRBJ1-1 | TRBV29-1 | CSVRTENTEAFF | TGCAGCGTGCGGACAGAGAACACTGAAGCTTTCTTT
. | . | TRBJ2-2 | TRBV4-1 | CASSQPGPTGELFF | TGCGCCAGCAGCCAACCGGGACCCACCGGGGAGCTGTTTTTT
. | TRBD1 | TRBJ2-1 | TRBV4-1 | CASSLRTGGRYNEQFF | TGCGCCAGCAGCCTGCGGACAGGGGGCAGGTACAATGAGCAGTTCTTC
. | TRBD1 | TRBJ2-7 | TRBV30 | CAWGTGGYEQYF | TGTGCCTGGGGGACAGGGGGCTACGAGCAGTACTTC
. | . | TRBJ2-7 | TRBV21-1 | CASSKVPGGPRSYEQYF | TGTGCCAGCAGCAAAGTCCCCGGAGGGCCCCGCTCCTACGAGCAGTACTTC
. | . | TRBJ2-7 | TRBV5-1 | CASSLAPGSAYEQYF | TGCGCCAGCAGCTTGGCCCCAGGCTCAGCCTACGAGCAGTACTTC
few | . | TRBJ1-4 | TRBV29-1 | CSVEFPESTNEKLFF | TGCAGCGTTGAATTTCCCGAATCAACTAATGAAAAACTGTTTTTT
. | . | TRBJ1-5 | TRBV6-6 | CASSYSIREPQHF | TGTGCCAGCAGTTACTCGATTCGCGAACCCCAGCATTTT
. | . | TRBJ2-2 | TRBV9 | CASSSQNTGELFF | TGTGCCAGCAGCTCGCAGAACACCGGGGAGCTGTTTTTT
. | . | TRBJ1-5 | TRBV30 | CAWSRRRSNQPQHF | TGTGCCTGGAGTCGAAGGAGGAGCAATCAGCCCCAGCATTTT
few | TRBD2 | TRBJ2-2 | TRBV4-2 | CASSQVWREGTGELFF | TGTGCCAGCAGCCAAGTCTGGCGGGAGGGGACCGGGGAGCTGTTTTTT
. | TRBD1 | TRBJ1-6 | TRBV28 | CASSQDRESSPLHF | TGTGCCAGCAGTCAGGACAGGGAAAGTTCACCCCTCCACTTT
. | . | TRBJ2-1 | TRBV4-2 | CASSQVLGSEQFF | TGTGCCAGCAGCCAAGTTTTGGGGAGTGAGCAGTTCTTC
once | TRBD2 | TRBJ2-3 | TRBV2 | CASSEARGTSGRSVDTQYF | TGTGCCAGCAGTGAAGCGCGGGGGACTAGCGGGAGAAGTGTGGATACGCAGTATTTT
few | . | TRBJ2-5 | TRBV7-9 | CASSLRDHQETQYF | TGTGCCAGCAGCTTACGAGACCACCAAGAGACCCAGTACTTC
. | TRBD1 | TRBJ2-2 | TRBV9 | CASKQGSAGELFF | TGTGCCAGCAAACAGGGGTCGGCCGGGGAGCTGTTTTTT
. | . | TRBJ1-2 | TRBV29-1 | CSVDGGSLGIYGYTF | TGCAGCGTTGATGGTGGCTCCTTAGGAATTTATGGCTACACCTTC
few | . | TRBJ2-5 | TRBV29-1 | CSVESHNPTQYF | TGCAGCGTTGAATCCCATAATCCCACCCAGTACTTC
few | . | TRBJ2-7 | TRBV15 | CATSSETSYEQYF | TGTGCCACCAGCAGTGAGACTAGCTACGAGCAGTACTTC
. | TRBD2 | TRBJ2-1 | TRBV19 | CASSPGLAGVANEQFF | TGTGCCAGTAGCCCCGGACTAGCGGGAGTCGCGAATGAGCAGTTCTTC
few | TRBD1 | TRBJ1-2 | TRBV2 | CASKLTGDLTNYGYTF | TGTGCCAGCAAACTGACAGGGGACCTCACTAACTATGGCTACACCTTC
. | TRBD2 | TRBJ2-1 | TRBV27 | CASSSGLAMNNEQFF | TGTGCCAGCAGTTCAGGACTAGCGATGAACAATGAGCAGTTCTTC
few | . | TRBJ2-1 | TRBV7-9 | CASTRSSLDNEQFF | TGTGCCAGCACTAGATCAAGTCTGGACAATGAGCAGTTCTTC
. | TRBD1 | TRBJ1-1 | TRBV4-1 | CASSHTGGSVTEAFF | TGCGCCAGCAGCCATACAGGGGGTTCGGTCACTGAAGCTTTCTTT
. | TRBD1 | TRBJ2-7 | TRBV28 | CASSLGGQGAYEQYF | TGTGCCAGCAGTTTAGGAGGACAGGGGGCTTACGAGCAGTACTTC
. | TRBD2 | TRBJ2-2 | TRBV5-1 | CASSQGQGPPGGLFF | TGCGCCAGCAGTCAAGGACAAGGCCCGCCGGGGGGGCTGTTTTTT
. | . | TRBJ2-7 | TRBV10-1 | CASSATLTYEQYF | TGCGCCAGCAGTGCGACTCTCACCTACGAGCAGTACTTC
. | . | TRBJ2-1 | TRBV5-1 | CASSLEVDYAYNEQFF | TGCGCCAGCAGCTTGGAGGTGGACTATGCCTACAATGAGCAGTTCTTC